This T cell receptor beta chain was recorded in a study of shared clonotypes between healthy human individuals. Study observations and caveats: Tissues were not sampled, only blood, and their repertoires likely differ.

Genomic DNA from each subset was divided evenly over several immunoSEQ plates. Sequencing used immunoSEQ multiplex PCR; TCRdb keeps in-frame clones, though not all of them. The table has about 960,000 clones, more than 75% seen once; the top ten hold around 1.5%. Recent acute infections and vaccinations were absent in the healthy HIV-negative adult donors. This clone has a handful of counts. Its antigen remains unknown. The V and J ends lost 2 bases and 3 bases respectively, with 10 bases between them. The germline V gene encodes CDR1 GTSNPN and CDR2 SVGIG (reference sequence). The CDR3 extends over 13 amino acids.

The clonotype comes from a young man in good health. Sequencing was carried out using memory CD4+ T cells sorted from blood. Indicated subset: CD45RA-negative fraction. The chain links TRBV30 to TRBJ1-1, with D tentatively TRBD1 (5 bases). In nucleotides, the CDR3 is TGTGCCTGGAGTTCGGCCAGGGACACTGAAGCTTTCTTT. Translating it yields CAWSSARDTEAFF.